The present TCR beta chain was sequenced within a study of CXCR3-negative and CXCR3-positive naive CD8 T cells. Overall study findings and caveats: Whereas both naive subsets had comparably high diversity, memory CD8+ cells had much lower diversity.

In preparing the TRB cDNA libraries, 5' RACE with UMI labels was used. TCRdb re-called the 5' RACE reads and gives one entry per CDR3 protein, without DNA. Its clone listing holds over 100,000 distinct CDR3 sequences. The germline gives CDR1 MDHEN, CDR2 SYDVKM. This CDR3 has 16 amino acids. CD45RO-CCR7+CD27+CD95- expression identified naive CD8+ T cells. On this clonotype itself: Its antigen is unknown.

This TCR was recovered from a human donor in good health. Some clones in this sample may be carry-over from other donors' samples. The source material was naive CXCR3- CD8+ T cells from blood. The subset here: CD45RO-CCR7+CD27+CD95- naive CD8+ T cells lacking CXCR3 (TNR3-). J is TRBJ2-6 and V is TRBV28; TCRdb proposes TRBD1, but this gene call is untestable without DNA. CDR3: CASSFAGGAGANVLTF.